The 26 T cell receptor beta chains below come from one sample, sequenced in a study of preoperative IRX-2 immunotherapy in early breast cancer (dated by TCRdb to the late 2010s). Explained via the paper, the treatment or condition label denotes: preoperative locoregional IRX-2 cytokine immunotherapy. The library was prepared using the immunoSEQ multiplex PCR assay. TCRdb obtained this table from immuneACCESS and retained in-frame rearrangements with V and J assigned. These tables miss some clones; where compared with another copy, unresolved V genes account for less than half of the shortfall, and the remainder is unexplained. This sample lists 40,000 or so clones; over 85% were detected once. Around 1.7% of the sample comes from the top ten. The starting material was tumor tissue, obtained after IRX-2 immunotherapy. These receptors were taken from a human donor with breast cancer.

This clone showed up just once. The CDR3 here is CARGGGAVNNQPQHF. CDR3 DNA sequence: TGCGCCCGAGGGGGGGGCGCGGTGAACAATCAGCCCCAGCATTTT. The chain links TRBV23-1 to TRBJ1-5; D possibly corresponds to TRBD1 (6 bases). TRBV23-1 is treated as an ORF (open reading frame) with a function not yet certain. V was trimmed by 11 bases and J by 3 bases, leaving 20 bases between them. CDR3 length: 15 amino acids.

The V call is TRBV6-5, the J call TRBJ1-1; no clear D. The CDR3 covers 13 residues. Germline V gene data show CDR1 as MNHEY and CDR2 as SVGAGI. Trimming pared 11 bases from V and 1 base from J, leaving 14 bases between. The CDR3: CASWPITNTEAFF. In DNA form, the CDR3 reads TGTGCCTCGTGGCCCATCACGAACACTGAAGCTTTCTTT.

This rearrangement joins TRBV18 to TRBJ1-2; D ambiguous. This CDR3 is 15 amino acids long. Looked up from germline, CDR1 is KGHSH and CDR2 is LQKENI. Trimming took off 8 bases at V and 0 bases at J, with 16 bases between the two ends. CDR3: CASTHGQRSNYGYTF. The CDR3 nucleotides are TGTGCCAGCACCCACGGCCAAAGATCTAACTATGGCTACACCTTC.

V gene TRBV2 combines with J gene TRBJ1-2; 12 positions agree with TRBD1. V lost 9 bases to trimming and J lost 7 bases; unmatched junction nucleotides: 6. This CDR3 has 13 amino acids. Germline CDR1 is SNHLY and CDR2 is FYNNEI. CDR3 loop: CARTGTGGFGYTF. Here the CDR3 DNA reads TGTGCCAGAACCGGGACAGGGGGCTTTGGCTACACCTTC.

This sequence joins TRBV19 and TRBJ1-5; maybe TRBD1 (5 bases). This CDR3 has 13 amino acids. Germline CDR1 LNHDA, CDR2 SQIVND (reference sequence). V was cut by 8 bases and J by 3 bases, with 11 bases left in between. CDR3: CASSKGLNQPQHF. CDR3 nucleotide sequence: TGTGCCAGTTCCAAGGGGCTCAATCAGCCCCAGCATTTT.

CDR3 DNA: TGTGCCAGCTCAACGGGGGCTGGAAACACCATATATTTT. Amino acid sequence: CASSTGAGNTIYF. J is TRBJ1-3 and V is TRBV18; D is possibly TRBD1 (5 bases). The CDR3 consists of 13 residues. Germline lookup yields CDR1 KGHSH and CDR2 LQKENI. The ends were cut back, 5 bases at V and 2 bases at J, with 7 bases in the middle.

V gene TRBV6-1 combines with J gene TRBJ1-2; D remains ambiguous. This CDR3 is 13 amino acids long. V was clipped by 1 base and J by 5 bases, with 8 bases between them. Germline CDR1 reads MNHNS; CDR2 reads SASEGT. This CDR3 reads CASSEGVSYGYTF. The DNA for the CDR3 is TGTGCCAGCAGTGAAGGGGTTTCATATGGCTACACCTTC.

The chain carries TRBV20-1 and TRBJ2-5; D perhaps matches TRBD2 (5 bases). CDR1 DFQATT and CDR2 SNEGSKA come from the germline V gene (reference sequence). The CDR3 has 11 amino acids. Trimming removed 1 base at V and 5 bases at J, with 5 bases between. CDR3 amino acids: CSARGEETQYF. DNA of the CDR3: TGCAGTGCTAGAGGGGAGGAGACCCAGTACTTC.

V is TRBV7-3 and J is TRBJ2-5; a weak D match, TRBD2 (5 bases). CDR1 is SGHTA, CDR2 FQGTGA, per germline. V was clipped by 1 base and J by 5 bases, with 11 bases between them. The CDR3 is 14 amino acids. The CDR3 DNA sequence: TGTGCCAGCAGCTTAAATAAGGGCGGGGAGACCCAGTACTTC. Its protein is CASSLNKGGETQYF.

This chain uses TRBV4-2 with TRBJ2-3; 8 bases map to TRBD2. With 0 bases clipped from V and 4 bases from J, the junction kept 9 bases outside the gene matches. The CDR3 has 17 amino acids. CDR1 is LGHNA and CDR2 is YNFKEQ in the germline V gene. The CDR3 bases are TGTGCCAGCAGCCAAGAAGCCCGGGGGGGCGGGGCAGATACGCAGTATTTT. Residues: CASSQEARGGGADTQYF.

The CDR3 sequence: CASSLVGQGAGVDEQFF. CDR3 DNA: TGTGCCAGCAGCTTAGTAGGCCAAGGAGCGGGAGTGGATGAGCAGTTCTTC. The chain uses TRBV5-4 and TRBJ2-1; 8 bases are a match to TRBD2. V lost 2 bases, J lost 8 bases, and 15 bases stayed unmatched. CDR1 and CDR2 from the germline V gene are SGHNT and YYREEE (reference sequence). The CDR3 sequence is 17 residues long.

The chain is built from TRBV7-2 and TRBJ2-3; no reliable D call. Germline V gene sequence: CDR1 SGHTA, CDR2 FQGNSA. This CDR3 has 15 amino acids. Between the trimmed V and J ends, which lost 1 base and 2 bases, there was a span of 10 bases. The CDR3 here is CASSLVPGNTDTQYF. The CDR3 bases are TGTGCCAGCAGCTTAGTCCCCGGAAACACAGATACGCAGTATTTT.

The chain joins TRBV18 to TRBJ1-1; no reliable D call. Germline CDR1 KGHSH, CDR2 LQKENI. The length of the CDR3 is 15 residues. V lost 2 bases, J lost 6 bases, and 16 bases lay in between. This chain's CDR3 is CASSPGRKAWAEAFF. CDR3 nucleotide sequence: TGTGCCAGCTCACCAGGCAGGAAGGCGTGGGCTGAAGCTTTCTTT.

The chain recombines TRBV5-1 with TRBJ2-3; tentative D call: TRBD2 (5 bases). Germline values: CDR1 SGHRS, CDR2 YFSETQ. Trimming left V 4 bases short and J 5 bases short, with 17 bases between. CDR3 size: 15 residues. The CDR3 coding sequence is TGCGCCAGCAGCGCACAGATTGGAGGCGGAGATACGCAGTATTTT. It specifies CASSAQIGGGDTQYF.

This chain joins TRBV4-3 and TRBJ2-2, with D possibly matching TRBD2 (6 bases). Germline assignment: CDR1 LGHNA and CDR2 YSLEER. Trimming left V 1 base short and J 1 base short, with 10 bases between. CDR3 length: 16 amino acids. The CDR3: CASSQALAWNTGELFF. Here the CDR3 DNA reads TGCGCCAGCAGCCAAGCCCTAGCGTGGAACACCGGGGAGCTGTTTTTT.

Of note for this clone: This specimen includes other DNA sequences encoding the same CDR3. V and J are TRBV5-4 and TRBJ2-7; D is tentatively TRBD1 or TRBD2 (5 bases each). Germline V gene data show CDR1 as SGHNT and CDR2 as YYREEE (reference sequence). Trimming took 0 bases from V and 2 from J, leaving 6 bases between them. The CDR3 contains 13 residues. The CDR3 spells CASSLGGPYEQYF. The CDR3 bases are TGTGCCAGCAGCTTGGGGGGACCCTACGAGCAGTACTTC. Full variable domain (rest looked up from reference TRBV5-4 and TRBJ2-7): ETGVTQSPTHLIKTRGQQVTLRCSSQSGHNTVSWYQQALGQGPQFIFQYYREEENGRGNFPPRFSGLQFPNYSSELNVNALELDDSALYLCASSLGGPYEQYFGPGTRLTVT.

This chain uses TRBV27 with TRBJ2-7; 12 nucleotides align to TRBD2. The CDR3 totals 15 residues. The ends lost 5 bases at V and 6 bases at J; junction bases unmatched: 8. Germline values: CDR1 MNHEY, CDR2 SMNVEV (reference sequence). The CDR3 DNA follows: TGTGCCAGCAGTCACCTAGCGGGAGGGCCCCTCGAGCAGTACTTC. Its protein product is CASSHLAGGPLEQYF.

The V call is TRBV29-1, the J call TRBJ2-2; D is ambiguous. Looked up from germline, CDR1 is SQVTM and CDR2 is ANQGSEA. This CDR3 spans 11 amino acids. V dropped 6 bases and J dropped 2 bases, with 4 bases sitting between them. The CDR3: CSVHNTGELFF. CDR3 DNA sequence: TGCAGCGTGCATAACACCGGGGAGCTGTTTTTT.

This clone was observed a single time. The chain joins TRBV4-3 to TRBJ1-2; 9 positions match TRBD1. The CDR3 is 16 amino acids. Germline assignment: CDR1 LGHNA and CDR2 YSLEER. V shed 4 bases and J 5 bases; nucleotides not matched to a gene: 11. This CDR3 reads CASSPSRDRVGYGYTF. The CDR3 DNA sequence: TGCGCCAGCAGCCCGTCCCGGGACAGGGTCGGGTATGGCTACACCTTC.

V gene TRBV9 combines with J gene TRBJ2-1, with TRBD2 identical over 9 bases. CDR1 is SGDLS and CDR2 is YYNGEE in the germline V gene. The CDR3 has 16 amino acids. The V and J ends lost 3 bases and 2 bases, in that order; junction bases with no gene match: 6. DNA of the CDR3: TGTGCCAGCAGCGACCCTGGCGGGAGGGCCTACAATGAGCAGTTCTTC. It translates to CASSDPGGRAYNEQFF.

The gene calls are TRBV15 and TRBJ2-7; no firm D call. Germline V gene sequence: CDR1 LNHNV, CDR2 YYDKDF (reference sequence). Deletions cut 8 bases from V and 4 bases from J, with 15 bases between. This CDR3 region has 13 residues. The DNA for the CDR3 is TGTGCCACCCCGCCTAGGGTTCCGTACGAGCAGTACTTC. As protein: CATPPRVPYEQYF.

The V and J genes are TRBV5-1 and TRBJ2-7; no clear D gene. V was clipped by 0 bases and J by 2 bases, with 15 bases between them. The CDR3 has 16 amino acids. Germline CDR1 SGHRS, CDR2 YFSETQ. For the CDR3, the DNA is TGCGCCAGCAGCTTGGAAAGAACAAAACCCCCCTACGAGCAGTACTTC. Its protein is CASSLERTKPPYEQYF. Full variable domain (remainder filled in from reference TRBV5-1 and TRBJ2-7): KAGVTQTPRYLIKTRGQQVTLSCSPISGHRSVSWYQQTPGQGLQFLFEYFSETQRNKGNFPGRFSGRQFSNSRSEMNVSTLELGDSALYLCASSLERTKPPYEQYFGPGTRLTVT.

The J gene is TRBJ2-7, the V gene TRBV5-1, with D possibly matching TRBD1 (6 bases). V lost 4 bases to trimming and J lost 6 bases, with 17 bases between them. CDR1 SGHRS and CDR2 YFSETQ come from the germline V gene. CDR3 size: 14 residues. CDR3 in amino acids: CASSGLQGEGEQYF. Written as DNA, the CDR3 is TGCGCCAGCAGCGGTTTACAGGGAGAAGGCGAGCAGTACTTC.

The chain joins TRBV6-4 to TRBJ1-5, with 7 bases aligning to TRBD1. CDR1 is MRHNA and CDR2 is SNTAGT in the germline V gene. V was pared by 5 bases and J by 0 bases, with 7 bases of the junction left unmatched. This CDR3 has 16 amino acids. The CDR3 DNA follows: TGTGCCAGCAGTAAGGGGACAGCAAATAGCAATCAGCCCCAGCATTTT. Protein product: CASSKGTANSNQPQHF.

This rearrangement joins TRBV7-9 to TRBJ1-3; D possibly corresponds to TRBD1 (6 bases). Per the germline V gene, CDR1 is SEHNR and CDR2 is FQNEAQ (reference sequence). CDR3 size: 15 residues. The V gene lost 0 bases and the J gene lost 0 bases, with 6 bases spanning the gap. The CDR3 protein is CASSLADSSGNTIYF. CDR3 sequence (DNA): TGTGCCAGCAGCTTAGCGGACAGCTCTGGAAACACCATATATTTT.

The CDR3 nucleotides are TGTGCCAGCAAGTCGCATACTAATCAGCCCCAGCATTTT. As protein: CASKSHTNQPQHF. V and J are TRBV2 and TRBJ1-5; D remains ambiguous. This CDR3 is 13 amino acids long. The V gene lost 7 bases and the J gene lost 4 bases, with 11 bases spanning the gap. The V gene's germline CDR1 is SNHLY and CDR2 FYNNEI.